The 32 T cell receptor beta chains listed next were all sequenced from one sample in a study of blood T cell repertoires in COVID-19. The data were produced by immunoSEQ multiplex PCR, yet TCRdb's version contains in-frame clones alone and is incomplete. The sample has tens of thousands of clones; 70% to 90% are singletons. Sequenced sample: peripheral blood. These receptors were collected from a woman older than 75 with acute or convalescent COVID-19.

V is TRBV3-1 (or the pseudogene TRBV3-2) and J is TRBJ2-3, with a possible D match to TRBD2 (6 bases). CDR1 is LGHDT, CDR2 YNNKEL, per germline (reference sequence). The V gene lost 1 base and the J gene lost 0 bases, with 8 bases spanning the gap. CDR3 length: 15 residues. Here the CDR3 DNA reads TGTGCCAGCAGCCAAGGGGGGACTAGCACAGATACGCAGTATTTT. This translates into CASSQGGTSTDTQYF.

By share, this clone counts as medium-sized (0.01 to 0.1%). The J gene is TRBJ1-6, the V gene TRBV2, with a possible D match to TRBD1 (6 bases). Germline CDR1 reads SNHLY; CDR2 reads FYNNEI. Trimming took off 2 bases at V and 3 bases at J, with 17 bases between the two ends. The CDR3 runs to 18 residues. The CDR3 DNA is TGTGCCAGCAGTGAACCCCCAACGGGACACATCTATAATTCACCCCTCCACTTT. It translates to CASSEPPTGHIYNSPLHF.

This chain connects TRBV7-3 to TRBJ2-3; D uncertain. Trimming left V 3 bases short and J 1 base short, with 8 bases between. This CDR3 has 14 residues. Germline CDR1 is SGHTA and CDR2 is FQGTGA. The CDR3 reads CASSFGFGTDTQYF. The CDR3 region has the DNA TGTGCCAGCAGCTTCGGGTTTGGCACAGATACGCAGTATTTT.

The CDR3, as DNA: TGCGCCAGCAGCCAAGAAGGTGGGGCGGCAGCGAATGGCTACACCTTC. It encodes CASSQEGGAAANGYTF. This chain connects TRBV4-1 to TRBJ1-2; maybe TRBD1 (5 bases). There are 16 residues in the CDR3. Trimming left V 0 bases short and J 6 bases short, with 17 bases between. The germline V gene has CDR1 MGHRA and CDR2 YSYEKL.

The chain links TRBV13 to TRBJ2-1; TRBD2 matches at 7 bases. The CDR3 runs to 14 residues. Germline CDR1 PRHDT, CDR2 FYEKMQ (reference sequence). The trim removed 1 base at V and 7 bases at J, leaving 4 bases unmatched. The CDR3 coding sequence is TGTGCCAGCAGCTTAGAGGGCGGGGGAAATGAGCAGTTCTTC. The encoded protein is CASSLEGGGNEQFF.

The chain combines TRBV7-9 with TRBJ1-2, with 8 nucleotides matching TRBD1. CDR1 is SEHNR and CDR2 is FQNEAQ in the germline V gene (reference sequence). This CDR3 has 15 residues. V lost 0 bases to trimming and J lost 7 bases; unmatched junction nucleotides: 7. The CDR3 nucleotides are TGTGCCAGCAGCTTAGCCCGCGAGACAGGGGTTGGCTACACCTTC. Translating it yields CASSLARETGVGYTF.

The V call is TRBV27, the J call TRBJ1-2, with D possibly matching TRBD1 (6 bases). The germline V gene has CDR1 MNHEY and CDR2 SMNVEV (reference sequence). Between the trimmed V and J ends, which lost 1 base and 4 bases, there was a span of 13 bases. The CDR3 covers 15 residues. CDR3 sequence reads: CASSLWGGDLYGYTF. Written as DNA, the CDR3 is TGTGCCAGCAGTTTATGGGGGGGCGACCTCTATGGCTACACCTTC.

The CDR3 bases are TGCAGCGTTGACTCCCCGGGGGGGATGTTCTACAATGAGCAGTTCTTC. Protein: CSVDSPGGMFYNEQFF. V usage is TRBV29-1 and J usage is TRBJ2-1, with 8 bases fitting TRBD2. The CDR3 consists of 16 residues. J was trimmed by 3 bases and V by 3 bases; bases with no gene match: 10. Germline V lookup: CDR1 SQVTM, CDR2 ANQGSEA.

This clone was found once. This chain links TRBV5-1 with TRBJ2-3; TRBD2 agrees at 8 bases. V lost 4 bases to trimming and J lost 0 bases; unmatched junction nucleotides: 10. The CDR3 is 17 residues long. The V gene's germline CDR1 is SGHRS and CDR2 YFSETQ. The CDR3 reads CASSAPGAGGSTDTQYF. The CDR3, as DNA: TGCGCCAGCAGCGCCCCTGGGGCGGGGGGTAGCACAGATACGCAGTATTTT.

CDR3 bases: TGCGCCAGCAGCTCACAGACTAGCGGGGGTACAGATACGCAGTATTTT. Translated: CASSSQTSGGTDTQYF. The rearrangement uses TRBV5-1 and TRBJ2-3; 12 bases are a match to TRBD2. The CDR3 length is 16 residues. V lost 3 bases, J lost 3 bases, and 5 bases stayed unmatched. Per germline, CDR1 SGHRS and CDR2 YFSETQ.

This clone was recorded once. V gene TRBV18 combines with J gene TRBJ1-2, with TRBD1 identical over 7 bases. The V and J ends lost 8 bases and 0 bases, in that order; junction bases with no gene match: 6. There are 14 residues in the CDR3. Germline V gene sequence: CDR1 KGHSH, CDR2 LQKENI. In DNA, the CDR3 is TGTGCCAGCGCCCAGGGGGATTCTAACTATGGCTACACCTTC. Protein product: CASAQGDSNYGYTF.

The table lists this clone with a count of one. The chain carries TRBV7-3 and TRBJ2-1; 10 nucleotides align to TRBD2. The V gene end was trimmed by 5 bases and the J gene end by 7 bases; junction bases not matched to a gene: 8. This CDR3 has 15 residues. Per the germline V gene, CDR1 is SGHTA and CDR2 is FQGTGA. The DNA of the CDR3 is TGTGCCAGCAGCCCAATAGCGGGAGGAGGGAATGAGCAGTTCTTC. Amino acids: CASSPIAGGGNEQFF.

Comments on this clone: Distinct nucleotide sequences in the sample also encode this CDR3. The V and J genes are TRBV27 and TRBJ1-2, with 8 bases lining up with TRBD1. Germline CDR1 is MNHEY and CDR2 is SMNVEV (reference sequence). The CDR3 covers 13 residues. Trimming took 6 bases from V and 4 from J; bases not matched to a gene: 4. CDR3 residues: CASRLQGGYGYTF. The CDR3 nucleotides are TGTGCCAGCAGATTACAGGGGGGCTATGGCTACACCTTC.

This clone occurred once. The CDR3, as DNA: TGTGCCAGCAGCTTGGCGGATCAGCCCCAGCATTTT. As protein: CASSLADQPQHF. This chain connects TRBV5-6 to TRBJ1-5, with D unresolved. Trimming removed 0 bases at V and 5 bases at J, with 3 bases between. CDR1 and CDR2 from the germline V gene are SGHDT and YYEEEE. The CDR3 length is 12 residues.

J is TRBJ1-5 and V is TRBV25-1; no clear D gene. Trimming removed 6 bases at V and 9 bases at J, with 9 bases between. The CDR3 is made up of 11 amino acids. The germline V gene encodes CDR1 MGHDK and CDR2 SYGVNS. CDR3 sequence (DNA): TGTGCCAGCAGCCGAATGAGGCCCCAGCATTTT. It translates to CASSRMRPQHF.

This clone was recorded a few times. CDR3: CASSVSPEPGTGNEQYF. The CDR3 DNA sequence: TGTGCCAGCAGCGTATCTCCTGAGCCCGGGACAGGGAACGAGCAGTACTTC. The chain recombines TRBV9 with TRBJ2-7; 9 nucleotides agree with TRBD1. V lost 1 base, J lost 5 bases, and 13 bases stayed unmatched. The CDR3 loop spans 17 amino acids. The germline V gene has CDR1 SGDLS and CDR2 YYNGEE.

This chain connects TRBV7-9 to TRBJ2-4, with 7 positions matching TRBD1. V gave up 0 bases and J gave up 7 bases; unmatched junction bases: 6. This CDR3 is built from 15 residues. The germline gives CDR1 SEHNR, CDR2 FQNEAQ (reference sequence). For the CDR3, the DNA is TGTGCCAGCAGCTTAGCTTTACCGACAGGGAACATTCAGTACTTC. This encodes CASSLALPTGNIQYF.

In this sample, this clone turned up a few times. The chain recombines TRBV15 with TRBJ1-4, with D uncertain. CDR3 length equals 16 residues. The germline CDR1 and CDR2 sequences are LNHNV and YYDKDF (reference sequence). V dropped 5 bases and J dropped 4 bases, with 17 bases sitting between them. CDR3 in amino acids: CATSVNRGSHNEKLFF. CDR3 DNA: TGTGCCACCAGCGTAAACAGAGGGAGCCATAATGAAAAACTGTTTTTT.

There are a few counts of this clone. The J gene is TRBJ2-2, the V gene TRBV5-4, with 7 nucleotides matching TRBD1. Germline V gene lookup returns CDR1 SGHNT and CDR2 YYREEE (reference sequence). The CDR3 sequence is 15 residues long. The junction had 8 bases not matched to a gene; V was cut back by 5 bases and J by 4 bases. The DNA for the CDR3 is TGTGCCAGCAGTTCTGACAGGGCATCCACCGGGGAGCTGTTTTTT. Translation gives CASSSDRASTGELFF.

The V and J genes are TRBV4-1 and TRBJ1-5; D may be TRBD1 (5 bases). CDR3 length equals 14 residues. V lost 0 bases and J 6 bases, leaving 9 bases between the germline ends. Germline V gene sequence: CDR1 MGHRA, CDR2 YSYEKL. The CDR3 loop reads CASSQDQGGQPQHF. The CDR3 DNA follows: TGCGCCAGCAGCCAAGATCAGGGAGGTCAGCCCCAGCATTTT.

This CDR3 is CAWSGVRGTEAFF. The DNA of the CDR3 is TGTGCCTGGAGTGGGGTCCGGGGCACTGAAGCTTTCTTT. The chain employs TRBV30 and TRBJ1-1; D unclear. The length of the CDR3 is 13 residues. Germline CDR1 GTSNPN, CDR2 SVGIG (reference sequence). V lost 1 base, J lost 4 bases, and 10 bases lay in between.

The V gene is TRBV7-9, the J gene TRBJ2-3; D is possibly TRBD2 (6 bases). The CDR3 spans 15 residues. V lost 1 base, J lost 1 base, and 9 bases lay in between. CDR1 and CDR2 (germline): SEHNR, FQNEAQ (reference sequence). The CDR3: CASSLVSGGTDTQYF. CDR3 nucleotide sequence: TGTGCCAGCAGCTTAGTTTCGGGGGGCACAGATACGCAGTATTTT.

The gene calls are TRBV6-5 and TRBJ1-5; D uncertain. The CDR3 length is 16 residues. The V end was cut by 0 bases, the J end by 4 bases, with 13 bases between. The V gene's germline CDR1 is MNHEY and CDR2 SVGAGI. The CDR3 sequence is CASSYSATIANQPQHF. The CDR3 DNA sequence: TGTGCCAGCAGTTACTCAGCAACTATTGCGAATCAGCCCCAGCATTTT.

V usage is TRBV7-9 and J usage is TRBJ2-1; D is possibly TRBD1 (6 bases). Per the germline V gene, CDR1 is SEHNR and CDR2 is FQNEAQ (reference sequence). The CDR3 runs 13 residues. V was cut by 6 bases and J by 4 bases, with 10 bases left in between. CDR3 loop: CASRSTGYNEQFF. The CDR3 DNA follows: TGTGCCAGCAGATCGACAGGTTACAATGAGCAGTTCTTC.

The CDR3 spells CASTMTGGVTGYTF. CDR3 nucleotide sequence: TGTGCCAGTACCATGACAGGGGGCGTCACTGGCTACACCTTC. The rearrangement joins TRBV19 to TRBJ1-2; TRBD1 matches 10 bases. Germline V gene data show CDR1 as LNHDA and CDR2 as SQIVND (reference sequence). The CDR3 has 14 amino acids. The J segment lost 7 bases and the V segment lost 7 bases, leaving 9 bases of the junction unmatched.

The chain is built from TRBV6-5 and TRBJ1-1; TRBD1 matches 9 bases. V trimming: 5 bases; J trimming: 5 bases; junction bases outside the gene matches: 9. From germline, CDR1 is MNHEY and CDR2 SVGAGI. This CDR3 is built from 15 residues. In DNA form, the CDR3 reads TGTGCCAGCAGTACCCGAACAGGGGGCGAGACTGAAGCTTTCTTT. Translation: CASSTRTGGETEAFF.

This clone was picked up many times. Other DNA sequences in the same sample also yield this CDR3. V and J are TRBV30 and TRBJ1-5; TRBD1 aligns across 9 bases. The trim removed 3 bases at V and 4 bases at J, leaving 4 bases unmatched. Looked up from germline, CDR1 is GTSNPN and CDR2 is SVGIG (reference sequence). The CDR3 loop spans 14 amino acids. The DNA for the CDR3 is TGTGCCTGGAGGGAACAGGGGGCGAATCAGCCCCAGCATTTT. As protein: CAWREQGANQPQHF.

The CDR3 sequence is CASRLGSGDVYEQYF. CDR3 nucleotide sequence: TGTGCCAGCAGGCTCGGTAGCGGGGACGTCTACGAGCAGTACTTC. This sequence joins TRBV11-3 and TRBJ2-7, with 8 bases that match TRBD2. This CDR3 spans 15 amino acids. Germline lookup yields CDR1 SGHNT and CDR2 YENEEA. Trimming at V came to 6 bases and at J to 3 bases, leaving 10 bases not matched to a gene.

Regarding this clone: The junction shows a germline mismatch at one end, possibly a read error. This sequence joins TRBV4-2 and TRBJ2-7; TRBD1 might be the D (8 bases). The CDR3 is made up of 11 amino acids. Germline V lookup: CDR1 LGHNA, CDR2 YNFKEQ. CDR3 region: CASSQAGQGGF. CDR3 nucleotides: TGTGCCAGCAGCCAAGCCGGACAGGGAGGGTTC.

The chain joins TRBV29-1 to TRBJ2-7, with TRBD2 identical over 10 bases. Germline assignment: CDR1 SQVTM and CDR2 ANQGSEA. The CDR3 is made up of 15 amino acids. J gave up 2 bases and V 2 bases, and 6 bases lay outside the gene matches. CDR3 in DNA: TGCAGCGTTGAACTTCTAGCGGGGGACCCCTACGAGCAGTACTTC. Its protein is CSVELLAGDPYEQYF.

The chain employs TRBV30 and TRBJ1-4; TRBD1 might be the D (6 bases). Germline-derived CDR1 and CDR2 are GTSNPN and SVGIG (reference sequence). V was shortened by 4 bases and J by 5 bases, with 8 bases between the two germline ends. CDR3 length equals 12 residues. The chain's CDR3 is CAWKGDNEKLFF. The CDR3 DNA reads as TGTGCCTGGAAGGGGGACAATGAAAAACTGTTTTTT.

The chain employs TRBV18 and TRBJ1-2; D unclear. This CDR3 contains 14 residues. Germline V lookup: CDR1 KGHSH, CDR2 LQKENI. V shed 2 bases and J shed 8 bases, with 15 bases lying between them. The CDR3 DNA reads as TGTGCCAGCTCACCAAGGCAAAGGGAGGTCGGCTACACCTTC. Translating it yields CASSPRQREVGYTF.